This T cell receptor (beta chain) derives from a study of T cells in Graves' hyperthyroidism and ophthalmopathy (dated by TCRdb to between 2018 and 2020). Describing the broader study: Peripheral blood was collected at initial diagnosis, before any treatment. For training and testing, the 100 or so patients in the discovery cohort were randomly divided in a 7:3 ratio. The paper reports TCR Vbeta CDR3 sequencing of 135 peripheral blood samples: 43 ophthalmopathy, fewer than 80 hyperthyroidism and around 17 progressor patients. After blood sampling, hyperthyroidism patients were treated with methimazole at a starting dose of 30 mg daily, and ophthalmopathy patients were treated with high-dose intravenous methylprednisolone. Whether ophthalmopathy could be predicted prospectively was tested in an independent validation cohort made up of roughly 19 hyperthyroidism patients plus 17 patients who later progressed to ophthalmopathy. In roughly six Graves' hyperthyroidism patients, the study also compared T-cell repertoires from thyroid tissue with T-cell repertoires from blood. TCR V-J signatures able to tell the groups apart were searched for in a discovery cohort of 100 patients, of whom 40 to 45 had Graves' ophthalmopathy and roughly 59 had stable Graves' hyperthyroidism. Here is what the overall study found, with its caveats: Sample size was not statistically predetermined, and investigators were not blinded to group allocation. In cross-validation, a model built on a 13 V-J signature told ophthalmopathy apart from stable hyperthyroidism with about 90% sensitivity and around 84% specificity, and in testing the same model reached 80%/75%. During validation, the model predicted progression to ophthalmopathy a median of around six months ahead of onset, with more than 55% sensitivity and 72% to 80% specificity. Most expanded thyroid clonotypes (frequency above 0.001) were also detected in blood, a finding suggesting that blood repertoires may reflect thyroid immune responses.

The CDR3 runs 15 residues from the cysteine to the phenylalanine. Only the CDR3 DNA stays, 45 bases, in frame from base 1. The germline V and J ends show losses of 2 bases and 5 bases respectively, and no gene match explains 6 bases of the junction. According to the germline V gene (reference sequence), CDR1 reads GTSNPN and CDR2 reads SVGIG. Amplification of TCR beta CDR3 regions was carried out from RNA transcripts. A first-round RT-PCR of the TCR CDR3 used the HTBI primer set with the Qiagen OneStep RT-PCR kit. Libraries were constructed in a second round of multiplex PCR, after which size selection and purification were carried out. Paired-end sequencing of the libraries was performed with 100 bp reads on an Illumina HiSeq2000. The original methods were these. SOAPnuke was used to process the raw data, throwing out any read that contained adapters or uncalled bases, had a mean Phred below 15, or lacked an exact constant-primer or identifier match. High-quality paired reads were merged with COPE v1.2.5, and unique nucleotide sequences were defined as clonotypes. Clonotypes were aligned to IMGT TRBV, TRBD and TRBJ reference segments using MiTCR v1.1. The analysis was restricted to V-J combinations with a frequency above 0.0001, which together covered 99% to 99.2% of the repertoires. The TCS score was defined as the ratio of F50 (clonal expansion) to E x V (chaos), calculated using BLOSUM62-based TCRdist between CDR3 peptides within each V-J. Welch's t-statistics and random forest reduced fewer than 550 V-J features to fewer than 15, which were used in a naive Bayes classifier (R e1071). TCRdb reworked the public reads: Q25 trimming with fastp, MiXCR clone assembly, productive beta chains retained. Each CDR3 protein gets just one entry, which takes the most common genes and DNA from the rows behind it. These V and J calls originate from TCRdb's pipeline instead of the authors' own analysis. The sample records approximately 400,000 distinct CDR3 sequences, about a sixth of which are singletons. About a quarter of the sample goes to the ten largest clones.

The hyperthyroidism patients were between 18 and 65 years old and newly diagnosed, with a disease duration of less than 2 months. The study excluded patients with uncontrolled infections, other autoimmune diseases, pregnancy or lactation. Clinical symptoms, serum thyroxine and TRAb, thyroid ultrasound, and orbital computed tomography formed the basis for the diagnoses. Blood from progressor patients was collected at the time of first diagnosis with hyperthyroidism, before any ophthalmopathy symptoms had appeared. PBMCs were isolated from 8 to 10 ml of fresh peripheral blood by Ficoll-Paque density gradient centrifugation. Progressor patients were first diagnosed with Graves' hyperthyroidism and then developed ophthalmopathy during follow-up. Total RNA was extracted with Trizol reagent, and quality was checked on an Agilent 2100 Bioanalyzer. Details on this clonotype: The antigen it recognizes is unknown. The record has no base qualities; no much larger clone is one base away.

Recombination linked TRBV30 to TRBJ2-1, with 10 central nucleotides matching TRBD2. Sequenced sample: blood. The sequence derives from a woman younger than 35 with Graves' hyperthyroidism that later progressed to Graves' ophthalmopathy. The CDR3 amino acid sequence is: CAWSTGTSANNEQFF. The DNA is as follows: TGTGCCTGGAGTACCGGGACTAGCGCTAACAATGAGCAGTTCTTC.